The clone carrying this T cell receptor beta chain was seen only a few times. Its antigen is undetermined. This specimen belongs to a study of cytomegalovirus exposure and HLA in healthy donors. It was with 60 Vbeta and 13 Jbeta primers that the PCR ran. In the original workflow: Unique TCR beta chains numbered around 80 million in a later analysis, with roughly 11 million shared. Data came from immunoSEQ multiplex PCR; TCRdb stores just in-frame clones and leaves some out. V and J calls plus clone size are reproduced from that table; the DNA served to infer D and trimming. The repertoire holds approximately 120,000 clones, over 65% seen once, with around 1.2% in the top ten. The CDR3 extends over 15 amino acids. V was pared by 5 bases and J by 2 bases, with 13 bases between. CDR1 ENHRY and CDR2 SYGVKD come from the germline V gene. The study's findings and limits: The listing of 150 to 200 TCR beta chains classed them as cytomegalovirus-associated. Later analysis associated a missense DCLRE1C variant with TCR beta V- and J-gene trimming.

The V and J genes are TRBV10-3 and TRBJ2-4, with unresolved D. The sequenced sample consisted of PBMCs. This receptor was obtained from a man in his forties or fifties in good health and CMV-seronegative. The CDR3 sequence: CAISRGTTTKNIQYF. CDR3 nucleotides: TGTGCCATCAGTCGAGGCACAACCACCAAAAACATTCAGTACTTC.